This TCR beta chain emerged from a study of shared clonotypes between healthy human individuals. Clones were read by immunoSEQ multiplex PCR, and TCRdb kept only the in-frame ones, dropping some. This sample has about 470,000 clones, with about 85% found just once. Germline assignment: CDR1 GTSNPN and CDR2 SVGIG (reference sequence). CDR3 size: 12 residues. With 5 bases removed from V and 7 bases from J, the gap between germline ends came to 12 bases. The rearrangement uses TRBV30 and TRBJ2-1; D is possibly TRBD2 (5 bases). The sequenced sample consisted of PBMCs. The receptor comes from a woman between 40 and 55 years old in good health. Some clones in this sample may be carry-over from other donors' samples. This chain's CDR3 is CAWAEVGNEQFF. The DNA of the CDR3 is TGTGCCTGGGCGGAGGTAGGAAATGAGCAGTTCTTC.